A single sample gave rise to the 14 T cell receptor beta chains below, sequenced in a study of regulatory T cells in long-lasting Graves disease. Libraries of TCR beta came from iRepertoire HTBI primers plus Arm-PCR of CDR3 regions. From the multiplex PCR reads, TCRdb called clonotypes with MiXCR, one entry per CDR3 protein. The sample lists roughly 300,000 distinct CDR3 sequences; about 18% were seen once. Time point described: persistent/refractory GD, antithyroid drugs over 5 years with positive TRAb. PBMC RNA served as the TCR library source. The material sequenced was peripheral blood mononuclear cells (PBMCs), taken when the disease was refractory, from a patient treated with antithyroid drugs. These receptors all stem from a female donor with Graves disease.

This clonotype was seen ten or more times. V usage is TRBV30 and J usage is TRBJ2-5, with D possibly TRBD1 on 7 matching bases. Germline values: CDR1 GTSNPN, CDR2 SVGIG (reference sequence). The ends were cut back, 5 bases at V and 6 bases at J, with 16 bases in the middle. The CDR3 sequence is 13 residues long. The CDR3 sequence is CAWGRGAAKTQYF. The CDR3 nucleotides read TGTGCCTGGGGCAGGGGGGCCGCCAAGACCCAGTACTTC.

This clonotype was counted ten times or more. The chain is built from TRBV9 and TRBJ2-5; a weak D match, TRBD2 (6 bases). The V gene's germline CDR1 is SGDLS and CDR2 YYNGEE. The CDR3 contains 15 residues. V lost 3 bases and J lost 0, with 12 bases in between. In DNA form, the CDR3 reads TGTGCCAGCAGCGCTGACGGGACTCACCAAGAGACCCAGTACTTC. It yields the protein CASSADGTHQETQYF.

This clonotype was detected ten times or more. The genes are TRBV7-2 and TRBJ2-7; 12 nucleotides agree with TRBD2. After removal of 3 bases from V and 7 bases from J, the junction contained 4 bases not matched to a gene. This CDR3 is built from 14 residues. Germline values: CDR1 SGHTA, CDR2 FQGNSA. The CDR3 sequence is CASSLELAGGEQYF. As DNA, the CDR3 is TGTGCCAGCAGCTTGGAACTAGCGGGGGGTGAGCAGTACTTC.

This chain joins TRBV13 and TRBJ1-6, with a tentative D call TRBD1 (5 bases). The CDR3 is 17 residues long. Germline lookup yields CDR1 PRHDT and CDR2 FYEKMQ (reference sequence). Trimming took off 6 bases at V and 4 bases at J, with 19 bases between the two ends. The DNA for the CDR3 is TGTGCCAGCAGTTCAACCAGCCGGGACGGTTATAATTCACCCCTCCACTTT. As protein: CASSSTSRDGYNSPLHF.

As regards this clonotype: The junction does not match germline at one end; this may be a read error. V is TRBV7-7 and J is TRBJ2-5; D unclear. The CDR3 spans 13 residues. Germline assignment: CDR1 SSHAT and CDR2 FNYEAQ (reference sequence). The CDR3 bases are TGTGCTAGCAGCATGGCTGGTCAAGAGACCCGGTACTTC. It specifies CASSMAGQETRYF. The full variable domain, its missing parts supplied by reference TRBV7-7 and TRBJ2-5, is GAGVSQSPRYKVTKRGQDVTLRCDPISSHATLYWYQQALGQGPEFLTYFNYEAQPDKSGLPSDRFSAERPEGSISTLTIQRTEQRDSAMYRCASSMAGQETRYFGPGTRLLVL.

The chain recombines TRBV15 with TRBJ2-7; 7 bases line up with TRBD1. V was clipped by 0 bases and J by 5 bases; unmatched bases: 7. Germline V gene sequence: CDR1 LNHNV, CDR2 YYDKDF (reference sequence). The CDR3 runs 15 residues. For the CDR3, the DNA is TGTGCCACCAGCAGAGACCCCGCGACAGGGAACGAGCAGTACTTC. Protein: CATSRDPATGNEQYF.

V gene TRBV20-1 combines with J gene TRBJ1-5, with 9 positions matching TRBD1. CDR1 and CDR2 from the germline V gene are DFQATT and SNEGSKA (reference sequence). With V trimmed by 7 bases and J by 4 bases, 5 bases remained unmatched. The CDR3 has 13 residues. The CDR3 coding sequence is TGCAGTGGGCGGACAGGGGAGAATCAGCCCCAGCATTTT. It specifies CSGRTGENQPQHF.

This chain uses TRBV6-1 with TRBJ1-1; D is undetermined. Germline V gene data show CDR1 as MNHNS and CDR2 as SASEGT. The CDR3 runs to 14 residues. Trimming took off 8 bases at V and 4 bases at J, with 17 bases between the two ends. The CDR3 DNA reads TGTGCCAGCCAGCTCGCGGGATCGAGCACTGAAGCTTTCTTT. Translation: CASQLAGSSTEAFF.

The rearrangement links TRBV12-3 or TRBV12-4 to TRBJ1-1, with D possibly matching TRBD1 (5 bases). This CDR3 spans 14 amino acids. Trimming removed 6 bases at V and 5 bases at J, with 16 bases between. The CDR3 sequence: CASSVVGEGTEAFF. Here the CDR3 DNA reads TGTGCCAGCAGCGTAGTGGGGGAGGGAACTGAAGCTTTCTTT.

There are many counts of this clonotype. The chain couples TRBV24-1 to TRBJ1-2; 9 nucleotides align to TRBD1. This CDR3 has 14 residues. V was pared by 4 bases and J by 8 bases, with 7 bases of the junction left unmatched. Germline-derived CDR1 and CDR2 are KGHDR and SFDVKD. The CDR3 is CATSDSGTGWGYTF. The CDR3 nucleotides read TGTGCCACCAGTGACTCCGGGACAGGGTGGGGCTACACCTTC.

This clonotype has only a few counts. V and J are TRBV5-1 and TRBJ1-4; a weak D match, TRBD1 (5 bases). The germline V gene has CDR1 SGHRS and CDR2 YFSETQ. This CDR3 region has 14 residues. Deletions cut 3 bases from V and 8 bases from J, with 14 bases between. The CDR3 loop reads CASSSLGTGEKLFF. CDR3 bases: TGCGCCAGCAGCTCCCTTGGGACGGGCGAAAAACTGTTTTTT.

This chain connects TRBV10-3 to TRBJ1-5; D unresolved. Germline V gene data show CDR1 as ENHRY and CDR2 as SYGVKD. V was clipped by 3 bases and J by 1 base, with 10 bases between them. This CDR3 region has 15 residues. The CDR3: CAISDGGLSNQPQHF. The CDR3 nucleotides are TGTGCCATCAGTGATGGCGGCTTGAGCAATCAGCCCCAGCATTTT.

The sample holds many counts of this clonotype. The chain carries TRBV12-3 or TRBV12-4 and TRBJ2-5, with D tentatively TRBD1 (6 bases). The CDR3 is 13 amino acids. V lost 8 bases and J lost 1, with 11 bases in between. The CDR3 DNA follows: TGTGCCAGCGCGCAGGGGACCCAAGAGACCCAGTACTTC. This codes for CASAQGTQETQYF.

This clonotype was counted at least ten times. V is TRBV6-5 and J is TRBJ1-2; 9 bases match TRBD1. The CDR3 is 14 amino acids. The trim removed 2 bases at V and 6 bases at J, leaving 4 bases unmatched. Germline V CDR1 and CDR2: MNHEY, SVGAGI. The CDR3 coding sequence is TGTGCCAGCAGTTACCGGGACAGGGTAGATGGCTACACCTTC. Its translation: CASSYRDRVDGYTF.